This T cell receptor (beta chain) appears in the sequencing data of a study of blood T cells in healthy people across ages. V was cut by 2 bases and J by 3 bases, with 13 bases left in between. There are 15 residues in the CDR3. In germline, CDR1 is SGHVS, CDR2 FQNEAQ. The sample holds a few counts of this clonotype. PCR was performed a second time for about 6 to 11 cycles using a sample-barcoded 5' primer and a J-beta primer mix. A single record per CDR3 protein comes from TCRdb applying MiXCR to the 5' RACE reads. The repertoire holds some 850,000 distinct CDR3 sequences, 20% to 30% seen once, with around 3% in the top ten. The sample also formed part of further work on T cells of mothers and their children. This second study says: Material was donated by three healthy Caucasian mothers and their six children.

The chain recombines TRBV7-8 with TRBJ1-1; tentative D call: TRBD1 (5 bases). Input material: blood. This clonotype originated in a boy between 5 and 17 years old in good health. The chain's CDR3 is CASSLWAGQDTEAFF. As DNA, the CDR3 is TGTGCCAGCAGCTTATGGGCAGGGCAAGACACTGAAGCTTTCTTT. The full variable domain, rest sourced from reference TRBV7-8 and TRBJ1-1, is GAGVSQSPRYKVAKRGQDVALRCDPISGHVSLFWYQQALGQGPEFLTYFQNEAQLDKSGLPSDRFFAERPEGSVSTLKIQRTQQEDSAVYLCASSLWAGQDTEAFFGQGTRLTVV.